This T cell receptor (beta chain) is drawn from a study of CD4+ T cells in melanoma. Study results and caveats: A reported correlation linked neoantigen-specific CD4+ T cells to CD8+, macrophage and B cell function. Reportedly, melanoma neoantigen-specific CD4+ T cells showed varied differentiation states.

The CDR3 runs to 15 residues. V was pared by 2 bases and J by 6 bases, with 4 bases of the junction left unmatched. Germline V gene lookup returns CDR1 SGHAT and CDR2 FQNNGV. The method was immunoSEQ multiplex PCR; TCRdb's version includes in-frame clones alone and lacks a portion of them. The repertoire holds over 100,000 clones, with roughly 90% as singletons. As concerns this clone: The antigen is undetermined.

The rearrangement links TRBV11-2 to TRBJ2-3; 11 positions agree with TRBD2. This receptor was obtained from a human donor with melanoma. Sequenced input: peripheral blood. CDR3 DNA: TGTGCCAGCAGCTTACTAACTAGCGGGAGTGATACGCAGTATTTT. This codes for CASSLLTSGSDTQYF.